This note documents a single T cell receptor (beta chain) sequence. Its target is unknown. Profiled with immunoSEQ multiplex PCR; TCRdb holds only in-frame clones, not every one. The profile shows some 630,000 clones, around 96% of them singletons. This sample was taken from a study of shared clonotypes between healthy human individuals. Across the study: Three plates were used per donor for CD4 naive, three for CD4 memory, two for CD8 naive and one for CD8 memory. General study points: A reduction in generation probabilities was seen for non-shared clonotypes relative to those shared by all four donors. Roughly 5% of naive CD4 clonotypes were common to a handful of donors.

CDR1 PRHDT and CDR2 FYEKMQ come from the germline V gene (reference sequence). The ends were cut back, 3 bases at V and 7 bases at J, with 10 bases in the middle. The CDR3 contains 12 residues. CD45RO-negative, CCR7-selected cells formed the naive CD8 fraction, which excluded terminally differentiated effector memory CD45RA+ cells. This rearrangement joins TRBV13 to TRBJ2-7; D gene ambiguous. The source material was naive CD8+ T cells sorted from blood. This receptor was identified in a young woman in good health. For the CDR3, the DNA is TGTGCCAGCAGCTTCTGGACGGAAGAGCAGTACTTC. As protein: CASSFWTEEQYF.